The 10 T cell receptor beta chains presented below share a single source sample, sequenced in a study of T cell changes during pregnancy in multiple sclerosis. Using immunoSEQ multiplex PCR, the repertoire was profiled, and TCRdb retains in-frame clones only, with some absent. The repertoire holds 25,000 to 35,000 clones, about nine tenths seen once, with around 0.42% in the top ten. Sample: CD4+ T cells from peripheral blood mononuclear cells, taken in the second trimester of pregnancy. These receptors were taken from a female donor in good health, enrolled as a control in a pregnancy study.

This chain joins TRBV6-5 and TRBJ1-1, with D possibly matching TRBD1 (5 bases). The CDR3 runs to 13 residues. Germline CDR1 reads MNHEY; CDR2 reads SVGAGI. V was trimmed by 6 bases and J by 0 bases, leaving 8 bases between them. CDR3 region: CASSMTVNTEAFF. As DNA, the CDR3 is TGTGCCAGCAGCATGACAGTGAACACTGAAGCTTTCTTT.

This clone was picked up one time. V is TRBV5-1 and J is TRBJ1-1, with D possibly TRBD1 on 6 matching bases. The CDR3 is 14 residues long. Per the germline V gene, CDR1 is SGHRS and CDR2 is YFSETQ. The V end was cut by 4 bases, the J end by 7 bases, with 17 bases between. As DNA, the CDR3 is TGCGCCAGCAGCGTAAACAGGGACCCCATTGAAGCTTTCTTT. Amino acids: CASSVNRDPIEAFF.

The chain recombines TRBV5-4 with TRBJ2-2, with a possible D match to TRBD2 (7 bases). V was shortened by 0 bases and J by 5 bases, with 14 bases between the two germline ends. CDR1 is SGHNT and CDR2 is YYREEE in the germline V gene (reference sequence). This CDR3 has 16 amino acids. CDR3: CASSLEGGRDTGELFF. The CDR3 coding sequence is TGTGCCAGCAGCTTGGAGGGGGGGAGGGATACCGGGGAGCTGTTTTTT.

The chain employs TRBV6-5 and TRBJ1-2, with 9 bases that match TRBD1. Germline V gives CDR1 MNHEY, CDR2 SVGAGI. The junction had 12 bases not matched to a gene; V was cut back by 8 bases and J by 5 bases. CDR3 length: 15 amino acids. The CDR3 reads CASLPGQGYSYGYTF. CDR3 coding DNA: TGTGCCAGCTTACCGGGACAGGGTTATTCTTATGGCTACACCTTC.

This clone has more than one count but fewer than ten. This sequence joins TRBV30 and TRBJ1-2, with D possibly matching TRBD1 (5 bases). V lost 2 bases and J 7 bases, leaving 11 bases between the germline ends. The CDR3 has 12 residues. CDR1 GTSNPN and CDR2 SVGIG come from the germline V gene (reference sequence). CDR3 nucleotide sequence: TGTGCCTGGAGTAAGCAGGGTGCTGGCTACACCTTC. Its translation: CAWSKQGAGYTF.

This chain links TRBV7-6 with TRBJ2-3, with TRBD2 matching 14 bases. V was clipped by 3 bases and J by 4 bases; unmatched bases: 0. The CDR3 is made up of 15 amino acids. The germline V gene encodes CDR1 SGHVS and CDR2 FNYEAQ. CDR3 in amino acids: CASSLGLAGADTQYF. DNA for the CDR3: TGTGCCAGCAGCTTGGGACTAGCGGGAGCAGATACGCAGTATTTT.

CDR3 nucleotide sequence: TGTGCCAGCAGCTCAGGGGGACAGGGTTCGGTCGAGCAGTACTTC. This sequence encodes CASSSGGQGSVEQYF. The chain couples TRBV5-4 to TRBJ2-7; TRBD1 agrees at 9 bases. V trimming: 3 bases; J trimming: 6 bases; junction bases outside the gene matches: 10. This CDR3 comprises 15 residues. Per germline, CDR1 SGHNT and CDR2 YYREEE (reference sequence).

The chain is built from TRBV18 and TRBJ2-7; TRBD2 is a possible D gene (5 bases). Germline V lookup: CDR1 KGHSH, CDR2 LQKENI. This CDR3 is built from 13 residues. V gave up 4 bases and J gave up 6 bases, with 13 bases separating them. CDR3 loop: CASSRREGLEQYF. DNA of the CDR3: TGTGCCAGCTCACGACGGGAAGGGCTCGAGCAGTACTTC.

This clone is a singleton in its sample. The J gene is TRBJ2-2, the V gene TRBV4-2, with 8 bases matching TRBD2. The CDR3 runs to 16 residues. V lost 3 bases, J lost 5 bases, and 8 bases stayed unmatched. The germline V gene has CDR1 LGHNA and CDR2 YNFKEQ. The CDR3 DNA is TGTGCCAGCAGCCAGGAAAGCGGGAGAAGTACCGGGGAGCTGTTTTTT. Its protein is CASSQESGRSTGELFF.

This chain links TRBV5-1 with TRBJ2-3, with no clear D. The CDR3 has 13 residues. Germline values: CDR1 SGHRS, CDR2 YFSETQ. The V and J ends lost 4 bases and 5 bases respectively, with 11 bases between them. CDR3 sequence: CASSRHLGDTQYF. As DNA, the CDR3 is TGCGCCAGCAGCCGCCACCTCGGAGATACGCAGTATTTT.